This T cell receptor beta chain stems from a study of cytomegalovirus exposure and HLA in healthy donors. General study points: Overall, approximately 150 TCR beta chains were annotated as cytomegalovirus-associated.

About this clone itself: Its target is unknown.

In the PCR, 60 Vbeta and 13 Jbeta primers were used. TCRdb keeps only in-frame clones here, not all; method: immunoSEQ multiplex PCR. This table holds approximately 120,000 clones, around 73% found once. At the time of sampling, donors were nominally healthy, though unrecorded immune exposures were likely. The origin of this receptor is a man aged 40-49 years in good health and CMV-seronegative. The sample taken for sequencing was PBMCs.

The CDR3 sequence: CASSQLAGAYNEQFF. The CDR3 nucleotides read TGTGCCAGCAGCCAACTAGCGGGAGCGTACAATGAGCAGTTCTTC. This sequence joins TRBV7-9 and TRBJ2-1; 11 nucleotides agree with TRBD2. Trimming at V came to 5 bases and at J to 4 bases, leaving 4 bases not matched to a gene. This CDR3 contains 15 residues. In germline, CDR1 is SEHNR, CDR2 FQNEAQ (reference sequence).